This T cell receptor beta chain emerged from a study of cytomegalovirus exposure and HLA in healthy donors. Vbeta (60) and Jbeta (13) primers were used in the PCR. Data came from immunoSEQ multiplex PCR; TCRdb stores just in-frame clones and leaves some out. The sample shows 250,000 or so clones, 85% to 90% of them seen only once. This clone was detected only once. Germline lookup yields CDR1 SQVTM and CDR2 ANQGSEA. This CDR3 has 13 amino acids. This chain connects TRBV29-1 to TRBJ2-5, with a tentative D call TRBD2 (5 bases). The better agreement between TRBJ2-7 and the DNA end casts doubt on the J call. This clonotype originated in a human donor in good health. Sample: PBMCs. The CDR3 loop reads CSVAVGAMGEQYF. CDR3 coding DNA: TGCAGCGTTGCGGTGGGAGCCATGGGCGAGCAGTACTTC.